This T cell receptor beta chain was retrieved from a study of beta chain features in type 1 diabetes. Across the whole study: All samples together contributed 100 million to 120 million sorted cells for examination.

Since all of the isolated RNA was reverse transcribed, expressed TCRB transcripts were what got sequenced. Around 950,000 reads per sample were averaged for stem cell-like memory samples. The repertoire was sequenced with immunoSEQ multiplex PCR; TCRdb's copy has only in-frame clones and lacks some. The data hold some 100,000 clones, with 40% observed a single time. Trimming cost V 4 bases and J 4 bases, with 17 bases left between them. Germline V gene lookup returns CDR1 LGHNA and CDR2 YNFKEQ. This CDR3 is 16 amino acids long. A note on this clone: Its antigen is not identified.

Findings and limits, study-wide: In the patient group, naive, central memory and Treg TCRB repertoires seemed more alike than in the healthy donor group.

Sequencing used stem cell memory CD4+ T cells from blood. The clonotype comes from a woman aged 18-35 years in good health. This chain connects TRBV4-2 to TRBJ2-1; no firm D call. The CDR3: CASSPARANLYNEQFF. The CDR3, as DNA: TGTGCCAGCAGCCCCGCCCGAGCTAATTTGTACAATGAGCAGTTCTTC.